The subject of this entry is one TCR beta chain. The table lists this clonotype with a few counts. Its antigen is currently not known. No per-base quality is available; no much larger clone lies one base away. The source of the sample is a study of T cell repertoires in cytomegalovirus infection (dated by TCRdb to between 2018 and 2020). Regarding the complete study: The HLA type of each donor mattered for the analysis, because public TCR beta signatures pointed to carriage of CMV infection along with the matching HLA type. What the study reported, not specific to this receptor: In the ex vivo response, HLA-C-restricted CMV-specific TCR beta clonotypes were dominant, and in two of eight donors the single most frequent clonotype came from this HLA-C-restricted group. In both this cohort and an independent roughly 360-donor cohort, the cumulative frequency of public TCR beta family members distinguished carriers of CMV infection plus the relevant HLA type.

V gives up 2 bases and J gives up 7 bases, and the segment between their germline ends measures 12 bases. CDR1 and CDR2 are read off the germline V gene (reference sequence) as SEHNR and FQNEAQ. Including the terminal cysteine and phenylalanine, the CDR3 comprises 14 residues. The retained sequence is limited to the CDR3, 42 bases, with the frame set at the first base. Sequenced on an Illumina HiSeq 1500. Using fastp trimming at Q25 and MiXCR clonotype assembly, TCRdb reanalyzed the public sequencing data and kept in-frame beta chains. Under each unique CDR3 protein, matching rows form one entry showing the most common genes and DNA. This sample holds just over 300,000 distinct CDR3 sequences; about a sixth were observed only once. Clones ranked in the top ten supply more than 10% of the sample.

The sequence is built from TRBV7-9 and TRBJ1-5; possibly the D gene is TRBD1, per 5 matching bases. The receptor's source is a human donor in good health (CMV status not recorded). Some clones in this sample may be carry-over from other donors' samples. Specimen: PBMCs. The base sequence is TGTGCCAGCAGCTTACAGGGACGAGGGCAGCCCCAGCATTTT. Its protein is CASSLQGRGQPQHF.